This T cell receptor (beta chain) came from a study of control samples from healthy donors and cancer patients. Trimming cost V 6 bases and J 7 bases; bases outside gene matches: 7. Germline CDR1 and CDR2: SNHLY and FYNNEI. The CDR3 is 14 amino acids. Sequencing used immunoSEQ multiplex PCR; TCRdb keeps in-frame clones, though not all of them. The table has under 65,000 clones, 90% seen once. The source is a woman aged 50 to 60 with colorectal cancer. The material sequenced was PBMCs. The gene calls are TRBV2 and TRBJ1-4; 8 nucleotides line up with TRBD1. The CDR3 here is CASRQTGVGEKLFF. CDR3 in DNA: TGTGCCAGCAGGCAGACAGGGGTTGGTGAAAAACTGTTTTTT.